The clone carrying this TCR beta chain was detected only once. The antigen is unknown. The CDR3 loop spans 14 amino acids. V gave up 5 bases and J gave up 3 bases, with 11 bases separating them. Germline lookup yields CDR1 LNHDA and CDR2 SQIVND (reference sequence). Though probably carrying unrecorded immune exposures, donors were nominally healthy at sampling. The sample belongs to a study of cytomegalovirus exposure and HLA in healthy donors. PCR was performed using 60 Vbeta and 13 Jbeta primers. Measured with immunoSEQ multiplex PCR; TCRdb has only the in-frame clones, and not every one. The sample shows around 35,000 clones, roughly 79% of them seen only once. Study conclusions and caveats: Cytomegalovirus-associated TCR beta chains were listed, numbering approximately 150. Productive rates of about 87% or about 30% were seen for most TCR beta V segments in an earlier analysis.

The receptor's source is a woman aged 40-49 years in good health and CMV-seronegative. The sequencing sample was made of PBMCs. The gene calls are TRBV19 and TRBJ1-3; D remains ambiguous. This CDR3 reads CASSPQVNGNTIYF. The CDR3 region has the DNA TGTGCCAGTAGTCCGCAGGTGAATGGAAACACCATATATTTT.